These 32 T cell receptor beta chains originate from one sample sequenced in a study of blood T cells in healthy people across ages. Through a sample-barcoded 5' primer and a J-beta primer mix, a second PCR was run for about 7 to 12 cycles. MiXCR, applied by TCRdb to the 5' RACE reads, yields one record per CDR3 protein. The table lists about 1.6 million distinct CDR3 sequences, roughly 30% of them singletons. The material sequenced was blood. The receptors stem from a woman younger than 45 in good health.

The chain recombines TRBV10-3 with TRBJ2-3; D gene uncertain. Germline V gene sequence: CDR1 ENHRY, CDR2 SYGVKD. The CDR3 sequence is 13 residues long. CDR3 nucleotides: TGTGCGATAAGTGGTGCCGGCACAGATACGCAGTATTTT. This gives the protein CAISGAGTDTQYF.

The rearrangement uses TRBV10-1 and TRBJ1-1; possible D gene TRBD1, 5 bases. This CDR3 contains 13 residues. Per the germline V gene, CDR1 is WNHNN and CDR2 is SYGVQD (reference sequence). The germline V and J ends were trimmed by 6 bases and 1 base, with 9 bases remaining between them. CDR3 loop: CASRQDPNTEAFF. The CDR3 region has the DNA TGCGCCAGCAGACAGGATCCGAACACTGAAGCTTTCTTT.

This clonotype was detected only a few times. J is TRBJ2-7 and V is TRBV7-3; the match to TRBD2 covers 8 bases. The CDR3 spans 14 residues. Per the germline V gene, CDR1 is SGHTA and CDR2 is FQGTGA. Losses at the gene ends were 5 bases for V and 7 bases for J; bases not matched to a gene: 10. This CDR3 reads CASSHGTSLDEQYF. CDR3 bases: TGTGCCAGCAGCCACGGGACTAGTTTGGATGAGCAGTACTTC.

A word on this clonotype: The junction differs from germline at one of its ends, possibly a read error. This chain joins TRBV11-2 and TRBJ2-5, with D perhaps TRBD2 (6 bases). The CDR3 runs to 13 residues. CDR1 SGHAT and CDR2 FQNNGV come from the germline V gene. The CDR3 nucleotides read TGTGCCAGCGCCCGGGGGAGCCGAGAGACCCGGTACTTC. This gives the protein CASARGSRETRYF.

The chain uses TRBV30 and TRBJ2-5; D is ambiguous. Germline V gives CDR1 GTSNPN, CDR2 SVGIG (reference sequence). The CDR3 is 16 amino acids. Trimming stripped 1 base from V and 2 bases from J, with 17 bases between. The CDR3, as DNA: TGTGCCTGGAGTGGGTCGCGGCAAAGCCTTCAAGAGACCCAGTACTTC. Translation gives CAWSGSRQSLQETQYF.

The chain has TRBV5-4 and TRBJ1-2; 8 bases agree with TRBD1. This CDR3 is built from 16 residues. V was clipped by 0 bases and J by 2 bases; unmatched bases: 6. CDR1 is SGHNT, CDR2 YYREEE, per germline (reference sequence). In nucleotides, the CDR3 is TGTGCCAGCAGCTTGGCCGCAGGGGGCCCCAACTATGGCTACACCTTC. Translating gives CASSLAAGGPNYGYTF.

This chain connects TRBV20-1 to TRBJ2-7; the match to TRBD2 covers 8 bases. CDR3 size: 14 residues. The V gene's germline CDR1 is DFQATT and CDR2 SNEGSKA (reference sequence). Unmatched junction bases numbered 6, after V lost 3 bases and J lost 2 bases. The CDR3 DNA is TGCAGTGCTAGCCTAGCGGGCGCAGCCTACGAGCAGTACTTC. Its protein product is CSASLAGAAYEQYF.

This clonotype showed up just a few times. The CDR3 DNA sequence: TGTGCCAGCAGCCAAGATCAGTCTAGCGGACCCTACGAGCAGTACTTC. Its translation is CASSQDQSSGPYEQYF. The chain uses TRBV4-2 and TRBJ2-7; 7 bases are a match to TRBD2. This CDR3 is built from 16 residues. The junction had 7 bases not matched to a gene; V was cut back by 0 bases and J by 2 bases. Germline V gene data show CDR1 as LGHNA and CDR2 as YNFKEQ.

CDR3 protein: CASIRSQGYQETQYF. The DNA of the CDR3 is TGTGCCAGCATACGATCCCAGGGGTACCAAGAGACCCAGTACTTC. The chain has TRBV2 and TRBJ2-5, with D perhaps TRBD1 (6 bases). This CDR3 has 15 amino acids. Trimming shortened V by 7 bases and J by 0 bases, and 15 bases separated the two germline ends. CDR1 SNHLY and CDR2 FYNNEI come from the germline V gene.

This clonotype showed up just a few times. The CDR3 nucleotides read TGTGCCAGCAGCTTGTACCGGGACACCTCCTACGAGCAGTACTTC. Translation: CASSLYRDTSYEQYF. The chain couples TRBV7-2 to TRBJ2-7; perhaps TRBD1 as D (6 bases). The CDR3 contains 15 residues. V was shortened by 3 bases and J by 0 bases, with 12 bases between the two germline ends. Germline CDR1 reads SGHTA; CDR2 reads FQGNSA.

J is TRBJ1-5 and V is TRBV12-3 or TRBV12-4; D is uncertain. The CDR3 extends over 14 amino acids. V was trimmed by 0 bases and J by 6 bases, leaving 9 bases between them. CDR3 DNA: TGTGCCAGCAGTTTAGCTAATTCGCCTCAGCCCCAGCATTTT. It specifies CASSLANSPQPQHF.

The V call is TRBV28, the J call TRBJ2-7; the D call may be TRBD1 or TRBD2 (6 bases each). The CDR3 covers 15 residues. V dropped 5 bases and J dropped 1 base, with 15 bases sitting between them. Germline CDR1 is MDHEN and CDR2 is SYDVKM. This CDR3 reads CASSMSAGHSYEQYF. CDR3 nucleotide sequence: TGTGCCAGCAGTATGTCTGCGGGACATTCCTACGAGCAGTACTTC. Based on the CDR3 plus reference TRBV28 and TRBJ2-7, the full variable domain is DVKVTQSSRYLVKRTGEKVFLECVQDMDHENMFWYRQDPGLGLRLIYFSYDVKMKEKGDIPEGYSVSREKKERFSLILESASTNQTSMYLCASSMSAGHSYEQYFGPGTRLTVT.

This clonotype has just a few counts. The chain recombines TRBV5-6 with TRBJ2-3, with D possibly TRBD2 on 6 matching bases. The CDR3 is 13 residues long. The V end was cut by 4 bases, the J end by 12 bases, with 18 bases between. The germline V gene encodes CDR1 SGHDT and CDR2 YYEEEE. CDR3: CASSLSGVPIQYF. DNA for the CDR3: TGTGCCAGCAGCCTCTCGGGAGTGCCAATTCAGTATTTT.

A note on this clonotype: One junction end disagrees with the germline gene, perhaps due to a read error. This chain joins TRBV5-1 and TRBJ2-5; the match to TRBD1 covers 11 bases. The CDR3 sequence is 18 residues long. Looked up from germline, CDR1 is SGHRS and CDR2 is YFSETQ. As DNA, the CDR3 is TGCGTCAGCAGTAGCGGACAGGGGGCGCGTAGGCACCAAGAGACCCAGTACTTC. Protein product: CVSSSGQGARRHQETQYF.

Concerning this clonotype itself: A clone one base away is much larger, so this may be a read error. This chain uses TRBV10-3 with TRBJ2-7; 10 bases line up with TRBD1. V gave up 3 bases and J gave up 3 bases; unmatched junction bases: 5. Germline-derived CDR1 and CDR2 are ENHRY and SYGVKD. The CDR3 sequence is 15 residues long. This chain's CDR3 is CAISDGTGACYEQYF. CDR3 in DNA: TGTGCCATCAGTGACGGGACAGGGGCGTGCTACGAGCAGTACTTC.

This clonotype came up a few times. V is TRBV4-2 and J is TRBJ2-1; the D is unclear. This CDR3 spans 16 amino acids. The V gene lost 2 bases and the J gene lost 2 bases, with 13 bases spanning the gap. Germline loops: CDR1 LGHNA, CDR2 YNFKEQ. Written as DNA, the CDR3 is TGTGCCAGCAGCCAACCGGCGGTTCTGACCTACAATGAGCAGTTCTTC. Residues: CASSQPAVLTYNEQFF.

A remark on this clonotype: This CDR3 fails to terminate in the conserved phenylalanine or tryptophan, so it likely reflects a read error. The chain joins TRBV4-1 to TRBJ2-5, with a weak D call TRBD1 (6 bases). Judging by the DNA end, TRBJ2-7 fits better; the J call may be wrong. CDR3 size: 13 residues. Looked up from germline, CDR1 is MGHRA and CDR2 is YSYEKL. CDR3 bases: TGCGCCAGCAGCCTAACAGGGAATTACGAGCAGTACTGC. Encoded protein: CASSLTGNYEQYC.

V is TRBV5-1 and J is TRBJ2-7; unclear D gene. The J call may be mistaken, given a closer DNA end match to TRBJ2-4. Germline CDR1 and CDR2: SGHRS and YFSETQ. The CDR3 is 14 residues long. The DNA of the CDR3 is TGCGCCAGCAGCTTGTTGTCAGGCGAGAACATTCAGTACTTC. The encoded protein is CASSLLSGENIQYF.

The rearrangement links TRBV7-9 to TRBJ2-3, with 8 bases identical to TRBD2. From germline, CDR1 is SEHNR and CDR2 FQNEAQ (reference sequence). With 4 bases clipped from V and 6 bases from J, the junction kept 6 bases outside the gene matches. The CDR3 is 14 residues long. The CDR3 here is CASSSVSGADTQYF. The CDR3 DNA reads TGTGCCAGCAGCTCGGTTAGCGGGGCCGATACGCAGTATTTT.

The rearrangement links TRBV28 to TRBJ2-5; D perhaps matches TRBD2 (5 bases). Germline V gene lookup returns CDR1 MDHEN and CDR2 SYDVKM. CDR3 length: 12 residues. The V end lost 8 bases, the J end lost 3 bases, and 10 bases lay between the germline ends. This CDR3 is CASREFEETQYF. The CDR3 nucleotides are TGTGCCAGCCGGGAATTTGAAGAGACCCAGTACTTC.

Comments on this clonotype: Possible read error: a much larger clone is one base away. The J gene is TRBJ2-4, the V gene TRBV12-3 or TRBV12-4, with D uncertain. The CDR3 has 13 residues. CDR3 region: CASSHGPSYEQCF. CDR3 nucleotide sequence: TGTGCCAGCAGTCACGGCCCTTCCTACGAGCAGTGCTTC.

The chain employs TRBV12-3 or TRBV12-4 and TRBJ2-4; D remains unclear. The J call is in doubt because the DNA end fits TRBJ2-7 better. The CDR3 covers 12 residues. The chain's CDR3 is CASSSIRHEQYF. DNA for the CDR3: TGTGCCAGCAGTTCTATAAGGCACGAGCAGTACTTC.

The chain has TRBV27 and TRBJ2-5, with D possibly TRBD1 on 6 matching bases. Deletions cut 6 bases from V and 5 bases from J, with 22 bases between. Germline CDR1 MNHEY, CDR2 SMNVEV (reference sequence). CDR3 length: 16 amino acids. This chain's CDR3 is CASRPMGTYQQETQYF. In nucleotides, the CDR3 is TGTGCCAGCAGGCCAATGGGGACATACCAACAGGAGACCCAGTACTTC.

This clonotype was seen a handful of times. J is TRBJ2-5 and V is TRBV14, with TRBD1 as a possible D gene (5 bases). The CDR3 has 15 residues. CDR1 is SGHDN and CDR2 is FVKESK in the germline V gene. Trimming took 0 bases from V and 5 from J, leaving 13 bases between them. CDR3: CASSQDIKGPETQYF. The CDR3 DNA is TGTGCCAGCAGCCAAGATATCAAGGGGCCTGAGACCCAGTACTTC.

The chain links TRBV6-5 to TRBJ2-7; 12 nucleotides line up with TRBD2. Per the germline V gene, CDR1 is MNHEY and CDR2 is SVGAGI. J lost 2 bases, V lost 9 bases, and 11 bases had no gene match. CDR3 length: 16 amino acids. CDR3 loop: CASTVTSGSPTYEQYF. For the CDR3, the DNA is TGTGCCAGTACCGTGACTAGCGGGAGCCCCACCTACGAGCAGTACTTC.

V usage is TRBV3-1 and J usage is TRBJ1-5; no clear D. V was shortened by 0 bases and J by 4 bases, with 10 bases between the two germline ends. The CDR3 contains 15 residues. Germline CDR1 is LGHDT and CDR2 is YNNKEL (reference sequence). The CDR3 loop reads CASSQDFTENQPQHF. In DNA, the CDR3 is TGTGCCAGCAGCCAAGATTTTACAGAAAATCAGCCCCAGCATTTT.

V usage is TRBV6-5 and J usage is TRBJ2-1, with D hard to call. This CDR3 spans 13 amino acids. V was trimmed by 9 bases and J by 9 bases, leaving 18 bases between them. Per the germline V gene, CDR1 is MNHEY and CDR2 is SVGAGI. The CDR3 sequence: CASILLGSGEQFF. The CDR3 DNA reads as TGTGCCAGTATCCTATTAGGGTCGGGTGAGCAGTTCTTC.

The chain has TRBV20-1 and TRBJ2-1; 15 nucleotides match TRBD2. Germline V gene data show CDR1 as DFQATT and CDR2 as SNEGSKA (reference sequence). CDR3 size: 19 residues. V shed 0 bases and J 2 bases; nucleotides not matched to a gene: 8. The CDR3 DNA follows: TGCAGTGCTAGAGATCACCGGACTAGCGGGAGGGGGACCTACAATGAGCAGTTCTTC. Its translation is CSARDHRTSGRGTYNEQFF.

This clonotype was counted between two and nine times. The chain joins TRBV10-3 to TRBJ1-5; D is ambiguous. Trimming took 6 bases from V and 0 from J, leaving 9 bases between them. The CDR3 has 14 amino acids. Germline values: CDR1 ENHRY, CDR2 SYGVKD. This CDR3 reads CAIRGDYSNQPQHF. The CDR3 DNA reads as TGTGCCATCAGGGGTGATTATAGCAATCAGCCCCAGCATTTT.

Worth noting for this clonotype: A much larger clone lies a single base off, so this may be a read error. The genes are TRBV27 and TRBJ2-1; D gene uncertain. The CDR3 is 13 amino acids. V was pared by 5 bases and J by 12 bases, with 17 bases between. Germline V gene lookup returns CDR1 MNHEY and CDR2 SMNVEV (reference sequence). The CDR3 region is CASSDRYENGQFF. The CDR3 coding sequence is TGTGCCAGCAGTGACCGATACGAAAACGGGCAGTTCTTC.

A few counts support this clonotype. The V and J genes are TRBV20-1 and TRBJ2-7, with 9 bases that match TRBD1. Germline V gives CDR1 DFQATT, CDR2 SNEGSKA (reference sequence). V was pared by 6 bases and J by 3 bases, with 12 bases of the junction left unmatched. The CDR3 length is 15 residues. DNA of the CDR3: TGCAGTGCCCCGCACGTGGACAGGGGCTACTACGAGCAGTACTTC. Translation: CSAPHVDRGYYEQYF.

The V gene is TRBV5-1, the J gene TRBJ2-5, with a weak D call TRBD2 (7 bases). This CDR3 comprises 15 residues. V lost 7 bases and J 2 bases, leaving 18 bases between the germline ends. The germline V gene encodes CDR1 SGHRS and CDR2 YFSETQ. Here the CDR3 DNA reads TGCGCCAGCTGCTCCGCGGGGGCAGGGCAAGAGACCCAGTACTTC. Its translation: CASCSAGAGQETQYF.